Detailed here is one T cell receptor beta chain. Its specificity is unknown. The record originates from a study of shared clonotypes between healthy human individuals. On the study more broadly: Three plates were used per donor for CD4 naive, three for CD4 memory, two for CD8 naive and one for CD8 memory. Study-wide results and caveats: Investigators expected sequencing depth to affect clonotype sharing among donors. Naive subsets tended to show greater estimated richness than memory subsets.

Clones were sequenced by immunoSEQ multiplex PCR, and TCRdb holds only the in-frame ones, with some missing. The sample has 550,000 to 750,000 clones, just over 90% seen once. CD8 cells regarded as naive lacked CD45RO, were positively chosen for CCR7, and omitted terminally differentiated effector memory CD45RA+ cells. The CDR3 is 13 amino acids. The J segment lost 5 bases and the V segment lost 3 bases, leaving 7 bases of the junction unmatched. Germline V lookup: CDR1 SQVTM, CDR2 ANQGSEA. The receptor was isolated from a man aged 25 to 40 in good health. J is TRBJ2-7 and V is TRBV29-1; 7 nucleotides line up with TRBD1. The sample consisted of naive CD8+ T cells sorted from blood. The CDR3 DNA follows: TGCAGCGTTGACCCGACAGGGTATAACGAGCAGTACTTC. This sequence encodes CSVDPTGYNEQYF.